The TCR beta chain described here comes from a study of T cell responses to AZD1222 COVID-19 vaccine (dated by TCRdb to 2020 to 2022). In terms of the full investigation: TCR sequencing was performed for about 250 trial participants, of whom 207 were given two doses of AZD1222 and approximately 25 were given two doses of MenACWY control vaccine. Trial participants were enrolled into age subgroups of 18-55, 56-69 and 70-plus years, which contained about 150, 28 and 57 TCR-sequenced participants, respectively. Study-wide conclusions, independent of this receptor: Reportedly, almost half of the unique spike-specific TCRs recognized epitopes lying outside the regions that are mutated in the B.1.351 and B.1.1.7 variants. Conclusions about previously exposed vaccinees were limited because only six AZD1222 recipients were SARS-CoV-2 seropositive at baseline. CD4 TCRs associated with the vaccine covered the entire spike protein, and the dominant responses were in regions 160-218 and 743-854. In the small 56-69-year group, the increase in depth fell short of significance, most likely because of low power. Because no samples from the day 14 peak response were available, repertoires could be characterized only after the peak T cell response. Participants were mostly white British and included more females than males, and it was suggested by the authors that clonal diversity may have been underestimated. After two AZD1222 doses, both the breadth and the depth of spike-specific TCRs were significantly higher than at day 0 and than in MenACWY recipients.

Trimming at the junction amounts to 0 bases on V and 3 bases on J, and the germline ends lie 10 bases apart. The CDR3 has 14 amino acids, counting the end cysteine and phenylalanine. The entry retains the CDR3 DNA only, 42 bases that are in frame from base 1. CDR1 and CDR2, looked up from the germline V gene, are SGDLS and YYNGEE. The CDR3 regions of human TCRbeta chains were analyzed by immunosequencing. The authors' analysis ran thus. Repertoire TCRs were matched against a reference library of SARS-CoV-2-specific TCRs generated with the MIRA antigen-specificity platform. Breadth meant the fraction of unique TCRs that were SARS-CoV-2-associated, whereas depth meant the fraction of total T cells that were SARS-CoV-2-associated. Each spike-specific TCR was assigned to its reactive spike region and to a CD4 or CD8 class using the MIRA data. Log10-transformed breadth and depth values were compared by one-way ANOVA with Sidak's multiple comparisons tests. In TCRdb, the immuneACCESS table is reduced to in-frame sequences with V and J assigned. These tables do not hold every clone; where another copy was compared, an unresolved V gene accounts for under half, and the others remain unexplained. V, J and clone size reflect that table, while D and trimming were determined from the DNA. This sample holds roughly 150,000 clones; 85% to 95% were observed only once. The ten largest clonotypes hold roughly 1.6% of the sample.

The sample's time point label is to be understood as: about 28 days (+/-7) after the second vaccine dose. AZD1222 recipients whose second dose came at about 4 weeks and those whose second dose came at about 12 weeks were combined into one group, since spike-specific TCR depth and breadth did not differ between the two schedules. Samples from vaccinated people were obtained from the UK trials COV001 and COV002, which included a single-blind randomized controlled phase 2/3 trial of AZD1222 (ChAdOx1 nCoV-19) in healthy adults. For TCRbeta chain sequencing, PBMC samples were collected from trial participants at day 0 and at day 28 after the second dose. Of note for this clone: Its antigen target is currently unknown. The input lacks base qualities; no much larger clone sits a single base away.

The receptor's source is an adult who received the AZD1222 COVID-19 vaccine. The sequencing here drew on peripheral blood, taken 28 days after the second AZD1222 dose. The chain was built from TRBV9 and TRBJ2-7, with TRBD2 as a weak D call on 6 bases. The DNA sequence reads TGTGCCAGCAGCGTAGAGATTAGCGGCTACGAGCAGTACTTC. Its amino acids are CASSVEISGYEQYF. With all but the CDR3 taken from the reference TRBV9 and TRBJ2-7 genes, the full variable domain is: DSGVTQTPKHLITATGQRVTLRCSPRSGDLSVYWYQQSLDQGLQFLIQYYNGEERAKGNILERFSAQQFPDLHSELNLSSLELGDSALYFCASSVEISGYEQYFGPGTRLTVT.